The clone carrying this T cell receptor beta chain was found a few times. Expressed TCRB transcripts were sequenced after all isolated RNA was converted to cDNA. About 3.57 million reads, on average, came from each naive, central memory and regulatory T cell sample. TCRdb's table, derived via immunoSEQ multiplex PCR, lists solely in-frame clones and lacks some. Here the sample spans about 350,000 clones, roughly a fifth being singletons. Purities in excess of 95% were seen in all sorted populations. This sample is part of a study of beta chain features in type 1 diabetes. Germline lookup yields CDR1 KGHSH and CDR2 LQKENI. This CDR3 has 14 residues. V lost 2 bases, J lost 3 bases, and 8 bases lay in between.

The sequenced sample consisted of naive CD4+ T cells from blood. This receptor was obtained from a woman between 18 and 29 years old in good health. This sequence joins TRBV18 and TRBJ1-5; D is unresolved. The CDR3 protein is CASSPGPLNQPQHF. Here the CDR3 DNA reads TGTGCCAGCTCACCAGGGCCCCTCAATCAGCCCCAGCATTTT.